This T cell receptor (beta chain) emerged from a study of Ad26.COV2.S vaccination and SARS-CoV-2 variants. Study outcomes and limitations: Measures of TCR breadth and depth may have fallen short of total T cell responses. Non-spike TCR breadth was similar in vaccine and placebo recipients.

Specified treatment: approximately 18 received Ad26.COV2.S at low or high dose, single or two shots; several received placebo; per-sample allocation not given. Collection of samples fell on day 63 after the first vaccine or placebo injection. Cohort 1b enrolled adults aged 18-55 years in Boston. Points on this clone: Its antigen is not known.

Data came from immunoSEQ multiplex PCR; TCRdb stores just in-frame clones and leaves some out. Here the sample spans about 680,000 clones, roughly 90% being singletons. CDR3 length: 15 residues. J gave up 2 bases and V 5 bases, and 8 bases lay outside the gene matches. Germline CDR1 SGHTA, CDR2 FQGNSA. The chain uses TRBV7-2 and TRBJ2-5, with TRBD1 matching over 7 bases. The sequence was obtained from a person between 18 and 60 years old who received the Ad26.COV2.S COVID-19 vaccine or a placebo. Here the sequenced sample was peripheral blood, taken in a trial of Ad26.COV2.S vaccine versus placebo. The chain's CDR3 is CASSRRQGSQETQYF. CDR3 in DNA: TGTGCCAGCAGCCGGAGACAGGGTTCACAAGAGACCCAGTACTTC.